Included here is one T cell receptor (beta chain) sequence, with context. CDR1 and CDR2 (germline): MNHGY, SAAAGT. V was cut by 2 bases and J by 6 bases, with 14 bases left in between. The CDR3 totals 15 residues. This sample was included in a study of blood T cell repertoires in COVID-19. For the study at large: The United States, Italy and Spain provided the acute and convalescent COVID-19 samples. The cDNA or gDNA used as material had been derived from T cells, B-cell-depleted T cells, or PBMCs.

In the authors' methods: Nucleated cell counts were estimated from reference gene primer amplification. Sequencing used immunoSEQ multiplex PCR; TCRdb keeps in-frame clones, though not all of them. V and J calls and clone size follow that table, whereas D and trimming were derived from the DNA. Among 150,000 to 200,000 clones, 90% were seen once, and the ten largest hold approximately 0.5%. Material: peripheral blood. This sequence was found in a man aged 45-60 years with acute or convalescent COVID-19. This chain joins TRBV6-8 and TRBJ1-5; no clear D. The CDR3 protein is CASSYGPRSGQPQHF. CDR3 nucleotides: TGTGCCAGCAGTTACGGCCCCCGGTCGGGTCAGCCCCAGCATTTT.